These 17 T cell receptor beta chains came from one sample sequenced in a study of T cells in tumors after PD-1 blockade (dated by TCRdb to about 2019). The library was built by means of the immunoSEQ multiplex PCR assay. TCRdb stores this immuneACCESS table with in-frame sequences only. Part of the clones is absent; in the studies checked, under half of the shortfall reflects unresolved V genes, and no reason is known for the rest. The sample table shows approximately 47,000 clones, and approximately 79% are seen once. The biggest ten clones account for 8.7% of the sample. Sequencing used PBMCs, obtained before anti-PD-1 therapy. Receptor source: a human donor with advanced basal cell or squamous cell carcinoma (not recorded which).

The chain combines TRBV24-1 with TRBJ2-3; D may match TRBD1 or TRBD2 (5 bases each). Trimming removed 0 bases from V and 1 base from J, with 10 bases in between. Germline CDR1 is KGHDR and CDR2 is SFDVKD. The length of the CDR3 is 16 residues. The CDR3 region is CATSDLQGAGTDTQYF. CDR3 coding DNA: TGTGCCACCAGTGATTTGCAGGGAGCTGGCACAGATACGCAGTATTTT.

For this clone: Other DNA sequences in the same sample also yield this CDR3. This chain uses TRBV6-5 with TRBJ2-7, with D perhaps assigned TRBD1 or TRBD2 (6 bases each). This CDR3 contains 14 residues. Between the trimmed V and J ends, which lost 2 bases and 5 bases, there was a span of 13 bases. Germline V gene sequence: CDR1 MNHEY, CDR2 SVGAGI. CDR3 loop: CASSYPGAVDEQYF. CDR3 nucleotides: TGTGCCAGCAGTTACCCGGGGGCGGTCGACGAGCAGTACTTC.

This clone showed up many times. In nucleotides, the CDR3 is TGTGCCACCAGCTCCAACAGGGGCGAGCAGTACTTC. As protein: CATSSNRGEQYF. This rearrangement joins TRBV15 to TRBJ2-7, with 7 bases matching TRBD1. The CDR3 extends over 12 amino acids. Germline V gene lookup returns CDR1 LNHNV and CDR2 YYDKDF (reference sequence). Losses at the gene ends were 5 bases for V and 6 bases for J; bases not matched to a gene: 4.

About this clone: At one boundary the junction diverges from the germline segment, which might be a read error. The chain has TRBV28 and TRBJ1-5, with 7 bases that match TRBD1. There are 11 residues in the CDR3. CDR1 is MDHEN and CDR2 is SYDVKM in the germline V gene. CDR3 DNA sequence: TGTGCCAGCACCCGACCCGGGACAGTCGATTTT. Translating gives CASTRPGTVDF.

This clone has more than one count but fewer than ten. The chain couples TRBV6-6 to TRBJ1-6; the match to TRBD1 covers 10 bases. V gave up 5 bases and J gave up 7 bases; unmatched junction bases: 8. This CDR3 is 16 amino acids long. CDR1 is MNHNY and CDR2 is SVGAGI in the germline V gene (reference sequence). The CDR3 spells CASSHRAGQGNSPLHF. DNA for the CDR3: TGTGCCAGCAGTCACAGGGCGGGACAGGGGAATTCACCCCTCCACTTT.

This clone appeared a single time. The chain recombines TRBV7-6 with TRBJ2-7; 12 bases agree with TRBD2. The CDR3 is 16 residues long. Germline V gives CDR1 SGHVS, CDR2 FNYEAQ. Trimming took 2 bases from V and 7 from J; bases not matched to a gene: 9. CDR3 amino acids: CASSLSPSGGAGEQYF. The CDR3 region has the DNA TGTGCCAGCAGCTTATCCCCTAGCGGGGGGGCGGGGGAGCAGTACTTC.

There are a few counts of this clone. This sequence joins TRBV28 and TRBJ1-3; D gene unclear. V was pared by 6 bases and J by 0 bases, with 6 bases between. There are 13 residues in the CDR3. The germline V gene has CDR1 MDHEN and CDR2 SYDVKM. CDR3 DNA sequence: TGTGCCAGCAGAGGGAGCTCTGGAAACACCATATATTTT. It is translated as CASRGSSGNTIYF.

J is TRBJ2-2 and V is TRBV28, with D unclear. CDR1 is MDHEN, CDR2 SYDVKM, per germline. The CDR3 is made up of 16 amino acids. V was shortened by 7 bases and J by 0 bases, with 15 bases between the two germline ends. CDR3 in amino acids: CASTMDLLPNTGELFF. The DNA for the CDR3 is TGTGCCAGCACTATGGATCTCCTTCCGAACACCGGGGAGCTGTTTTTT.

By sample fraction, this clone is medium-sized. The CDR3 DNA is TGTGCCATAGAAGCGGAGGGGGATGGCACAGATACGCAGTATTTT. Translated, it gives CAIEAEGDGTDTQYF. The chain recombines TRBV10-3 with TRBJ2-3; TRBD1 or TRBD2 may be the D gene (6 bases each). The germline V gene has CDR1 ENHRY and CDR2 SYGVKD. V lost 9 bases, J lost 1 base, and 17 bases lay in between. The CDR3 extends over 15 amino acids.

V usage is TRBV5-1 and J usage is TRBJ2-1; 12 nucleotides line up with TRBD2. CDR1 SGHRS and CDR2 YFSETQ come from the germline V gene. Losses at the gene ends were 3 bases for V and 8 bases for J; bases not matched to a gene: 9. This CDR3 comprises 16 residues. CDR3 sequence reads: CASSSRLAGEGHEQFF. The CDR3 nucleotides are TGCGCCAGCAGCTCTAGACTAGCGGGAGAAGGGCATGAGCAGTTCTTC.

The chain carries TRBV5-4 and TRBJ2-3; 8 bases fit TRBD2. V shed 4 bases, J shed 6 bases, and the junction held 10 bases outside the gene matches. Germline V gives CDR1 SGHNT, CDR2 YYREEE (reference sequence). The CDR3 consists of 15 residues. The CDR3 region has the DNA TGTGCCAGCAGCCCCCGGGAGGGGGGGCCCGATACGCAGTATTTT. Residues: CASSPREGGPDTQYF.

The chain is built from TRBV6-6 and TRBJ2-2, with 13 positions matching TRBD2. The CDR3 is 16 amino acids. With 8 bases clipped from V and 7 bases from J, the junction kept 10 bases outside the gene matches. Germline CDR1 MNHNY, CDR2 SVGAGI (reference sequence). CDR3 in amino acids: CASSPGTSGEGGELFF. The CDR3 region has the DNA TGTGCCAGCTCTCCCGGGACTAGCGGGGAGGGCGGGGAGCTGTTTTTT.

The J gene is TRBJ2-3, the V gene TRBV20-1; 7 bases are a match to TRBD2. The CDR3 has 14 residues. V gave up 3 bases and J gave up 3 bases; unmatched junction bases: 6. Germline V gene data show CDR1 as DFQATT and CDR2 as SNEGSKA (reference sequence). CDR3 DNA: TGCAGTGCTAGTGGACTGGGGGGGACAGATACGCAGTATTTT. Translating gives CSASGLGGTDTQYF.

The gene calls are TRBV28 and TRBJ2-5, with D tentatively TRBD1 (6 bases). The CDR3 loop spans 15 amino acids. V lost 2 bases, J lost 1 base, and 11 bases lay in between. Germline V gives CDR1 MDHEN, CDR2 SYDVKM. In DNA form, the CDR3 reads TGTGCCAGCAGTTTAGGGACAACTATCCAAGAGACCCAGTACTTC. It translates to CASSLGTTIQETQYF.

CDR3 coding DNA: TGTGCCAGGGGGGCTAGCGGGGGACGCACAGATACGCAGTATTTT. Amino acid sequence: CARGASGGRTDTQYF. The rearrangement links TRBV2 to TRBJ2-3, with 10 bases identical to TRBD2. CDR3 length: 15 residues. The junction had 7 bases not matched to a gene; V was cut back by 9 bases and J by 1 base. Germline-derived CDR1 and CDR2 are SNHLY and FYNNEI. Looking up the rest from reference TRBV2 and TRBJ2-3 gives the full variable domain: EPEVTQTPSHQVTQMGQEVILRCVPISNHLYFYWYRQILGQKVEFLVSFYNNEISEKSEIFDDQFSVERPDGSNFTLKIRSTKLEDSAMYFCARGASGGRTDTQYFGPGTRLTVL.

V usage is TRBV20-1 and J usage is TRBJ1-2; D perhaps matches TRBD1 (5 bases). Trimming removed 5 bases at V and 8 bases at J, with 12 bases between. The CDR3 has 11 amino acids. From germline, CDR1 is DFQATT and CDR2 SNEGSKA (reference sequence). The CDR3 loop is CSAPLGPGYTF. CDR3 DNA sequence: TGCAGTGCTCCCCTGGGGCCCGGCTACACCTTC.

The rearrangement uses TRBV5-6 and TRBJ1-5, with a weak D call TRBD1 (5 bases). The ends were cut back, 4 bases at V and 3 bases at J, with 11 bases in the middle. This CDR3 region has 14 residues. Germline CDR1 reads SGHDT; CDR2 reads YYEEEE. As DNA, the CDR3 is TGTGCCAGCAGCAAGCAGGGATTCAATCAGCCCCAGCATTTT. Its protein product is CASSKQGFNQPQHF.